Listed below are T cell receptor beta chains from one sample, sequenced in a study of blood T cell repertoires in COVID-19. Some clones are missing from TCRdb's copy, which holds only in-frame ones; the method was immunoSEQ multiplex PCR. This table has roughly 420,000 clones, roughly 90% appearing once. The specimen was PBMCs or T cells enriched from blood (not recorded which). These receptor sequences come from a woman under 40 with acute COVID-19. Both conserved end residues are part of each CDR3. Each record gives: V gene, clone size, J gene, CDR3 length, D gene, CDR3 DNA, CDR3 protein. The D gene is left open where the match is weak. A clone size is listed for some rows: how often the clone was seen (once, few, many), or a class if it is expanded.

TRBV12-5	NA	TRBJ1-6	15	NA	TGTGCTAGTGGTTTGGTGCAGGGTGATAATTCACCCCTCCACTTT	CASGLVQGDNSPLHF
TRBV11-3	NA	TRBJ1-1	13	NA	TGTGCCAGCAGCTTAACGGTTCGCGCTGAAGCTTTCTTT	CASSLTVRAEAFF
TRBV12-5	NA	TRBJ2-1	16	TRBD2	TGTGCTAGTGCCAAATTAGCGGGGGGCGCCTACAATGAGCAGTTCTTC	CASAKLAGGAYNEQFF
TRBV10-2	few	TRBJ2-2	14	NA	TGCGCCAGCAGTGCGCAGGGGAACACCGGGGAGCTGTTTTTT	CASSAQGNTGELFF
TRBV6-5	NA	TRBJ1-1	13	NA	TGTGCCAGCGGGGCGGGGGGCGTGACTGAAGCTTTCTTT	CASGAGGVTEAFF
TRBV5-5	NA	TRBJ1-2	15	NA	TGTGCCAGCAGCTTGCGCCAGGACTATAACTATGGCTACACCTTC	CASSLRQDYNYGYTF
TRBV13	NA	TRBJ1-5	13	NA	TGTGCCAGCAGCCCGGACAGAGATCAGCCCCAGCATTTT	CASSPDRDQPQHF
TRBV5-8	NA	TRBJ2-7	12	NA	TGTGCCAGCACCATGGCAGGGGGGGAGCAGTACTTC	CASTMAGGEQYF
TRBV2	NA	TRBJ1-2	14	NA	TGTGCCAGCAGTGAAGGCTCGCTATCCCATGGCTACACCTTC	CASSEGSLSHGYTF
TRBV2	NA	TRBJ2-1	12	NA	TGTGCCAGCAGGGGAGGCTACAATGAGCAGTTCTTC	CASRGGYNEQFF
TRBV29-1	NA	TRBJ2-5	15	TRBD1	TGCAGCGTTGAATCCCGGGACAGGGGGGGAGAGACCCAGTACTTC	CSVESRDRGGETQYF
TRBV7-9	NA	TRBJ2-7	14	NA	TGTGCCAGCAGCCACACGAGGGCGGCCGGCGAGCAGTACTTC	CASSHTRAAGEQYF
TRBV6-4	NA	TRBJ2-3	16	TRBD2	TGTGCCAGCAGTGCGTCTAGCGGGGGTCCCGGAGATACGCAGTATTTT	CASSASSGGPGDTQYF
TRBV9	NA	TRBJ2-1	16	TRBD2	TGTGCCAGCAGCGTAGTAGCGGGGGGAAGTAGCAATGAGCAGTTCTTC	CASSVVAGGSSNEQFF
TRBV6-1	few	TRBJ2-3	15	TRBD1	TGTGCCAGCAGTGAGGACAGGGCCCAGCTAGATACGCAGTATTTT	CASSEDRAQLDTQYF
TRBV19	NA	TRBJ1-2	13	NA	TGTGCCAGTAGGACACAGGGACCCTATGGCTACACCTTC	CASRTQGPYGYTF
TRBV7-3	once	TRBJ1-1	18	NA	TGTGCCAGCAGCCCTACAGGTCCTCCTCACCCCCGCGGTGTATCGACTTTCTTT	CASSPTGPPHPRGVSTFF
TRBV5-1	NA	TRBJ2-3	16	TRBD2	TGCGCCAGCAGCTCGGGGGCTAGCGGGGGGAAAGATACGCAGTATTTT	CASSSGASGGKDTQYF
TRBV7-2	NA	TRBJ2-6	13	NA	TGTGCCAGCAGGACTACTGGGGCCAACGTCCTGACTTTC	CASRTTGANVLTF
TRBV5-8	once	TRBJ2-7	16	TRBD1	TGTGCCAGCAGCCTCACAGGGGCGCGAAGCTCCTACGAGCAGTACTTC	CASSLTGARSSYEQYF
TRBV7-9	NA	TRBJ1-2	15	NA	TGTGCCAGCAGCCCTGGGACATCCTCTAACTATGGCTACACCTTC	CASSPGTSSNYGYTF
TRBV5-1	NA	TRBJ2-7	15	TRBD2	TGCGCCAGCAGCGAAACTAGCGGGGGGTCCTACGAGCAGTACTTC	CASSETSGGSYEQYF
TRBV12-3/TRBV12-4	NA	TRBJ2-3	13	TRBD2	TGTGCCAGCCTCGCGGCGGGGGGGTATACGCAGTATTTT	CASLAAGGYTQYF
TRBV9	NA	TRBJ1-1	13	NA	TGTGCCAGCAGCTATGACCGGGGCACTGAAGCTTTCTTT	CASSYDRGTEAFF
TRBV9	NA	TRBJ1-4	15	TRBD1	TGTGCCAGCAGCGCTCGACAGGGGCTAAATGAAAAACTGTTTTTT	CASSARQGLNEKLFF
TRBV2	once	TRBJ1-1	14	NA	TGTGCCAGCAGCGAGGGTTTTGGGAACACTGAAGCTTTCTTT	CASSEGFGNTEAFF
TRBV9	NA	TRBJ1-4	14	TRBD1	TGTGCCAGCAGCCGGGACAGCCGTAATGAAAAACTGTTTTTT	CASSRDSRNEKLFF
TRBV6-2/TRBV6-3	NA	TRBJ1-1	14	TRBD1	TGTGCCAGCAGCCCCGGGACAGCCAACACTGAAGCTTTCTTT	CASSPGTANTEAFF
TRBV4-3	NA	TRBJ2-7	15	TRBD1	TGCGCCAGCAGCCTCGATGGGACAGGGTACAACGAGCAGTACTTC	CASSLDGTGYNEQYF
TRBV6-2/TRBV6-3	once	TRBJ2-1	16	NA	TGTGCCAGCAGTTACAGTTCCGGTAGCTCCTACAATGAGCAGTTCTTC	CASSYSSGSSYNEQFF
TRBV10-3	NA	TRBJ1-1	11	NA	TGTGCCACCCTTTTGAACACTGAAGCTTTCTTT	CATLLNTEAFF
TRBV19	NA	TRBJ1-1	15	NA	TGTGCCAGTAGTCCGCGGGAGTTCTTGAACACTGAAGCTTTCTTT	CASSPREFLNTEAFF
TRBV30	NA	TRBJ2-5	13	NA	TGTGCCTGGAGTGACCGAGGCTGGGAGACCCAGTACTTC	CAWSDRGWETQYF
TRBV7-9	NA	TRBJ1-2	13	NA	TGTGCCAGCAGCTTAGTGACAGATGAGGGCTACACCTTC	CASSLVTDEGYTF
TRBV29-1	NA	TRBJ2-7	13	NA	TGCAGCGTTGTCCCGCTAGGGGATTACGAGCAGTACTTC	CSVVPLGDYEQYF
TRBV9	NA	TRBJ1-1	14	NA	TGTGCCAGCAGCGTAGAGGGGCTAGACACTGAAGCTTTCTTT	CASSVEGLDTEAFF
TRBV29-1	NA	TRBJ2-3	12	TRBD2	TGCAGCGTTCCGGGACTAGCGGGTACGCAGTATTTT	CSVPGLAGTQYF
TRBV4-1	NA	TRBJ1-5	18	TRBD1	TGCGCCAGCAGCCAAGGTAGAGCCCGACAGGGTTTCCGTCAGCCCCAGCATTTT	CASSQGRARQGFRQPQHF
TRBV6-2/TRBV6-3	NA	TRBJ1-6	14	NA	TGTGCCAGCAGTTACGGGTCAGGGGTTTCACCCCTCCACTTT	CASSYGSGVSPLHF
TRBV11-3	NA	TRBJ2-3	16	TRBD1	TGTGCCAGCAGCCCCAGTACAGGGGCCGGGGCAGATACGCAGTATTTT	CASSPSTGAGADTQYF
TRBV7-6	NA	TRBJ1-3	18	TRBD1	TGTGCCAGCAGCTTTGGACAGGGTGGGCTGCATTCTGGAAACACCATATATTTT	CASSFGQGGLHSGNTIYF
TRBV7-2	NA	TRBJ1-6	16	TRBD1	TGTGCCAGCAGCAGGCGACCGGGACAGGGTGATTCACCCCTCCACTTT	CASSRRPGQGDSPLHF
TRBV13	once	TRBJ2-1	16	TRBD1	TGTGCCAGCAGCTTAGGCAGGGGGTTACCCTACAATGAGCAGTTCTTC	CASSLGRGLPYNEQFF
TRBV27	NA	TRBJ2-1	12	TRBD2	TGTGCCAGCAGTTTACGGGGGGATGAGCAGTTCTTC	CASSLRGDEQFF
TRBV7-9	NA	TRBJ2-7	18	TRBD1	TGTGCCAGCAGCTTACTCCGAAGGGGGACAGGGGGCAGCTACGAGCAGTACTTC	CASSLLRRGTGGSYEQYF
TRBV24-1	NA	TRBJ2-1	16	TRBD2	TGTGCCACCAGTGGTCCTAGCGGGGGCGGGGTAAATGAGCAGTTCTTC	CATSGPSGGGVNEQFF
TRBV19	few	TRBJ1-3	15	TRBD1	TGTGCCAGTAGTACGAACCGGGACAGAGGAAACACCATATATTTT	CASSTNRDRGNTIYF
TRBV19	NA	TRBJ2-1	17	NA	TGTGCCAGTAGTCCAGGTCCGACTAGTCGTGTGTTTAATGAGCAGTTCTTC	CASSPGPTSRVFNEQFF
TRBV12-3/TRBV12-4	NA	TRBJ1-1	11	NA	TGTGCCAGCAGTTATCAGGAACGGGCTTTCTTT	CASSYQERAFF
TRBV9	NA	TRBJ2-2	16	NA	TGTGCCAGCAGCGTCTCGGGACAAGGGAACGCCGGGGAGCTGTTTTTT	CASSVSGQGNAGELFF
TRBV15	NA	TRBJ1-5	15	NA	TGTGCCACCAGCAGAGATGGGAGGGCGGATCAGCCCCAGCATTTT	CATSRDGRADQPQHF
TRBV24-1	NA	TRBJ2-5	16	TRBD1	TGTGCCACCAGTGATGCCGGGACAGCCCGCCAAGAGACCCAGTACTTC	CATSDAGTARQETQYF
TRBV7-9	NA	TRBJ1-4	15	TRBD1	TGTGCCAGCAGCTTATACAGGGGGCATAATGAAAAACTGTTTTTT	CASSLYRGHNEKLFF
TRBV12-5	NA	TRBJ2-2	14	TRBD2	TGTGCTAGCCTCACTAGCGGGGGGGCCGGGGAGCTGTTTTTT	CASLTSGGAGELFF